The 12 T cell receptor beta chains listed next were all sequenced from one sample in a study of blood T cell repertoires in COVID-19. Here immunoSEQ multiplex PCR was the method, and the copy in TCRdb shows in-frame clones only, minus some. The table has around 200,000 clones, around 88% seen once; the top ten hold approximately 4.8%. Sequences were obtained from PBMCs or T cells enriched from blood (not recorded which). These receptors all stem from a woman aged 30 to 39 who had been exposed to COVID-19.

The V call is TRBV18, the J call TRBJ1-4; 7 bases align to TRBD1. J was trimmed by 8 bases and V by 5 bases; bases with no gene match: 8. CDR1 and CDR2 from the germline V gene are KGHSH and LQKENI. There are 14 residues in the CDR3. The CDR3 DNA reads TGTGCCAGCTCAGGAGGACAGGAAGGCGAAAAACTGTTTTTT. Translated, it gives CASSGGQEGEKLFF.

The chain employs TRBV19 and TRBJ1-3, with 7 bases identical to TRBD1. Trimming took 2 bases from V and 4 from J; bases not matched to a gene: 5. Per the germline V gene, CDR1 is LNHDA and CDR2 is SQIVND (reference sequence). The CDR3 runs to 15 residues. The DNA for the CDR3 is TGTGCCAGTAGTATAAGGCACAGGGGAGGAAACACCATATATTTT. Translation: CASSIRHRGGNTIYF.

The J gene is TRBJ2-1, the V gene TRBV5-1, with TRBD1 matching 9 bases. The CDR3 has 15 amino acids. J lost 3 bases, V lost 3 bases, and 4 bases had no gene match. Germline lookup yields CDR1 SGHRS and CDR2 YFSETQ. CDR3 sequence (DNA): TGCGCCAGCAGCTGGGGGGGACAGGGCTACAATGAGCAGTTCTTC. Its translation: CASSWGGQGYNEQFF.

The CDR3: CASSLQQNTEAFF. The CDR3 nucleotides are TGTGCCAGCAGCTTACAACAGAACACTGAAGCTTTCTTT. The V call is TRBV11-2, the J call TRBJ1-1; D is unresolved. Germline V gene sequence: CDR1 SGHAT, CDR2 FQNNGV. V dropped 2 bases and J dropped 1 base, with 5 bases sitting between them. The CDR3 is made up of 13 amino acids.

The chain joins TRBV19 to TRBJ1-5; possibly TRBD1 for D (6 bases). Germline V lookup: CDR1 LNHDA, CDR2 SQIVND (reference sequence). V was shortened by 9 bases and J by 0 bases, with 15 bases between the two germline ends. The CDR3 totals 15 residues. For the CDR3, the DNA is TGTGCCAGCCGGACAGTCCCTAATAGCAATCAGCCCCAGCATTTT. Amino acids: CASRTVPNSNQPQHF.

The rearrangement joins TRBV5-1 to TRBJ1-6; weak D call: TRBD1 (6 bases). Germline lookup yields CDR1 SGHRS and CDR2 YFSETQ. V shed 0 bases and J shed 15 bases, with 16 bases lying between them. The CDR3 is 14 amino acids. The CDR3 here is CASSLGQGRSGLHF. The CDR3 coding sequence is TGCGCCAGCAGCTTGGGGCAGGGGCGCAGCGGCCTCCACTTT.

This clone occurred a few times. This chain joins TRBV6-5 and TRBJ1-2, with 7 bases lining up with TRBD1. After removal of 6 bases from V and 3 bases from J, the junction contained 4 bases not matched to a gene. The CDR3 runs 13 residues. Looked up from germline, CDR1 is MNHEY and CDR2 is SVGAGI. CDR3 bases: TGTGCCAGCAGCCGAACAGGGGACTATGGCTACACCTTC. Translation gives CASSRTGDYGYTF.

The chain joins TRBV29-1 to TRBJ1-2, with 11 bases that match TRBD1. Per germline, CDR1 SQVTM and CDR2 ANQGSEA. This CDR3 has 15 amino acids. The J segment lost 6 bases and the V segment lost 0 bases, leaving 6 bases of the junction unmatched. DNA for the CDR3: TGCAGCGTTGAAGATATGGACAGGGGGCCCGATGGCTACACCTTC. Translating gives CSVEDMDRGPDGYTF.

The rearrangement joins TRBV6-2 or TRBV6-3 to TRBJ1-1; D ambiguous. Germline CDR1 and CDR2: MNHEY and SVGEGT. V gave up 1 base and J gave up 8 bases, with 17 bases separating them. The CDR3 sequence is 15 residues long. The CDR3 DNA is TGTGCCAGCAGTTACTGGTTAGGCGCCTCCGGGGAAGCTTTCTTT. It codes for CASSYWLGASGEAFF.

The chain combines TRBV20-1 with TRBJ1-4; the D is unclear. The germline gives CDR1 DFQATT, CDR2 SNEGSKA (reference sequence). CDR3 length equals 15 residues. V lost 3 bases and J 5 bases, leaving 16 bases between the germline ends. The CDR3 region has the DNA TGCAGTGCTAGTTCCGACTCCCGAGGGAATGAAAAACTGTTTTTT. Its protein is CSASSDSRGNEKLFF.

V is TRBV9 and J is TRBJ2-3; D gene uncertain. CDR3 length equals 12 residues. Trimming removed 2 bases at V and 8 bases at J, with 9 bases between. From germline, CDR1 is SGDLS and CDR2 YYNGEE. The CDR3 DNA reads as TGTGCCAGCAGCGTGCAGTTTGGTACGCAGTATTTT. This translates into CASSVQFGTQYF.

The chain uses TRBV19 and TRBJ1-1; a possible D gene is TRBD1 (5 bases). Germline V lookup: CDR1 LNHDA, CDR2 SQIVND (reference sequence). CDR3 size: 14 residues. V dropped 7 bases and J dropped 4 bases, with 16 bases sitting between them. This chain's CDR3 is CASNRAGLGTEAFF. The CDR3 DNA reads TGTGCCAGTAATCGGGCAGGGCTTGGCACTGAAGCTTTCTTT.